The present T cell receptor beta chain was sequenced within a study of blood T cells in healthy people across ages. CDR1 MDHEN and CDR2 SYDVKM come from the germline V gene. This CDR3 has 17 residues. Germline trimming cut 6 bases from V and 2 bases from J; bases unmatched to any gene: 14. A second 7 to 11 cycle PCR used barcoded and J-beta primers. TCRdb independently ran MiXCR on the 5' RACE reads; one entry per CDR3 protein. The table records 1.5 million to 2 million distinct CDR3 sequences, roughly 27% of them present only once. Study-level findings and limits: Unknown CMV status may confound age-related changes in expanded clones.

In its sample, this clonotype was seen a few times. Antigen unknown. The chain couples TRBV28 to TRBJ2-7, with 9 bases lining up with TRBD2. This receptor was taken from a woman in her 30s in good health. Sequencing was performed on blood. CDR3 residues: CASSPHRTAGGTYEQYF. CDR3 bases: TGTGCCAGCAGCCCCCACAGGACAGCGGGGGGAACCTACGAGCAGTACTTC. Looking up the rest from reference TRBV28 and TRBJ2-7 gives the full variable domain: DVKVTQSSRYLVKRTGEKVFLECVQDMDHENMFWYRQDPGLGLRLIYFSYDVKMKEKGDIPEGYSVSREKKERFSLILESASTNQTSMYLCASSPHRTAGGTYEQYFGPGTRLTVT.